The clone carrying this TCR beta chain is a singleton in its sample. Its target is unknown. Individual cDNA molecules each received unique molecular identifiers attached to them. TCRdb re-derived calls from the 5' RACE reads in MiXCR, one entry per CDR3 protein. The data hold some 80,000 distinct CDR3 sequences, with about 13% observed a single time. This CDR3 is 15 amino acids long. CDR1 DFQATT and CDR2 SNEGSKA come from the germline V gene (reference sequence). V lost 5 bases, J lost 0 bases, and 10 bases stayed unmatched. These data come from a study of early T cells in non-severe SARS-CoV-2 infection. Study-level points and caveats: VDJdb matching, biased toward anti-spike CD8 responses, missed private and CD4 specificities.

This TCR was recovered from an adult who was a healthcare worker with PCR-confirmed SARS-CoV-2 infection or an uninfected control (not recorded which). The sample consisted of whole blood. The chain joins TRBV20-1 to TRBJ2-7; 7 bases fit TRBD2. The CDR3 protein is CSALKAGDHSYEQYF. The DNA for the CDR3 is TGCAGTGCTCTCAAGGCGGGGGACCACTCCTACGAGCAGTACTTC.